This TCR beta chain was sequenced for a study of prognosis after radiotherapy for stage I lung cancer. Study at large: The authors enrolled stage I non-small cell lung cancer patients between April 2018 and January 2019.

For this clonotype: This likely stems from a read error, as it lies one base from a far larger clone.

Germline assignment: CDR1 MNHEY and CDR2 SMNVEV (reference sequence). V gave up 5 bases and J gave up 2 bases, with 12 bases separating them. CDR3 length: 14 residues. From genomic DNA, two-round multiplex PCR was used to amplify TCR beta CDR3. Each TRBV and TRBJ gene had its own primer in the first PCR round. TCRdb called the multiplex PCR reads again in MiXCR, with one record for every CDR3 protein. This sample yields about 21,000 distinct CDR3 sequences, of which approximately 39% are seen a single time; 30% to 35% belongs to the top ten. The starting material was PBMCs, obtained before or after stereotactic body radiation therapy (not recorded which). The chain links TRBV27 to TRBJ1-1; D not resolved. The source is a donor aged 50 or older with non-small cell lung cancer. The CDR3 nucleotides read TGTGCCAGCAGTGAGAGCAGCATTAACACTGAAGCTTTCTTT. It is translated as CASSESSINTEAFF.